This T cell receptor beta chain was identified in a study of blood T cell repertoires in COVID-19. Study summary: Samples came from the United States, Italy and Spain, spanning acute and convalescent COVID-19. Sources were T cells, B-cell-depleted T cells, or PBMCs; the material itself was cDNA or gDNA.

As handled by the study authors: By means of reference gene primer amplification, nucleated cell counts were estimated. Assay: immunoSEQ multiplex PCR; the TCRdb copy retains only in-frame clones and omits some. The V and J calls and clone size were taken over from that table, and D and trimming were inferred from the DNA. The sample has over 50,000 clones, approximately 87% seen once. Germline loops: CDR1 KGHSH, CDR2 LQKENI. This CDR3 has 13 residues. V trimming: 6 bases; J trimming: 0 bases; junction bases outside the gene matches: 1. This TCR derives from a man aged 55 to 69 with acute or convalescent COVID-19. Sequenced material: peripheral blood. V and J are TRBV18 and TRBJ1-1, with 7 bases lining up with TRBD1. The DNA of the CDR3 is TGTGCCAGCTCCCAGGGGGTGAACACTGAAGCTTTCTTT. It specifies CASSQGVNTEAFF.